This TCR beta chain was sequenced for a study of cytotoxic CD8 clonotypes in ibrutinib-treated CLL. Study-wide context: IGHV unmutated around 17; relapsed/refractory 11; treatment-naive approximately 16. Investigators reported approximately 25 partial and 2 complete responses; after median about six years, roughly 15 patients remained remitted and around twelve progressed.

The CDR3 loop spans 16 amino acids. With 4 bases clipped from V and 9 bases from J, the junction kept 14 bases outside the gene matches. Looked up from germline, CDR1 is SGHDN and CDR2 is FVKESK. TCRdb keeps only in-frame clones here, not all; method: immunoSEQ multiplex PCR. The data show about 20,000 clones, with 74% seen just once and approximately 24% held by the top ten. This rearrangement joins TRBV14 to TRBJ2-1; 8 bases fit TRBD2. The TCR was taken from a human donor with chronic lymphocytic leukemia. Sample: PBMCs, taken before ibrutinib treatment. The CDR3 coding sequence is TGTGCCAGCAGCCTTGCGGGGGGAGCGGGAGAGGGTGAGCAGTTCTTC. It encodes CASSLAGGAGEGEQFF.